These 27 T cell receptor beta chains share one sample of origin, sequenced in a study of blood T cell repertoires in COVID-19 (dated by TCRdb to about 2020). Libraries were constructed by the immunoSEQ multiplex PCR assay. In its TCRdb copy, this immuneACCESS table keeps in-frame sequences only and misses some clones. Where compared with another copy, unresolved V genes explain less than half of these, and the others have no known cause. The sample includes approximately 22,000 clones, with over 75% observed a single time. The ten largest clones add up to less than 2.5% of the sample. The sequenced sample consisted of peripheral blood. Receptors were obtained from a woman in her 70s with COVID-19, enrolled during active disease.

V usage is TRBV14 and J usage is TRBJ1-1, with 7 nucleotides matching TRBD1. From germline, CDR1 is SGHDN and CDR2 FVKESK. The CDR3 runs to 13 residues. Trimming took 1 base from V and 7 from J; bases not matched to a gene: 3. The CDR3 nucleotides are TGTGCCAGCAGCCAAGTAAGGGGGCGTGAAGCTTTCTTT. Its translation is CASSQVRGREAFF.

This chain links TRBV6-5 with TRBJ2-1; 7 nucleotides line up with TRBD2. With 4 bases clipped from V and 9 bases from J, the junction kept 3 bases outside the gene matches. Germline lookup yields CDR1 MNHEY and CDR2 SVGAGI. The CDR3 contains 12 residues. CDR3 bases: TGTGCCAGCAGTTGGACTAGGGGTGAGCAGTTCTTC. It codes for CASSWTRGEQFF.

This chain uses TRBV10-2 with TRBJ2-1; 7 bases fit TRBD2. J lost 5 bases, V lost 3 bases, and 7 bases had no gene match. This CDR3 is 15 amino acids long. CDR1 and CDR2 (germline): WSHSY, SAAADI. The CDR3 bases are TGCGCCAGCAGTGACCCAGCGGGACCCGACAATGAGCAGTTCTTC. Translating gives CASSDPAGPDNEQFF.

The J gene is TRBJ1-1, the V gene TRBV18, with 8 bases aligning to TRBD1. Germline V CDR1 and CDR2: KGHSH, LQKENI. V lost 4 bases, J lost 1 base, and 2 bases stayed unmatched. The CDR3 length is 14 residues. CDR3 sequence: CASSRQGTNTEAFF. The CDR3, as DNA: TGTGCCAGCTCACGACAGGGGACGAACACTGAAGCTTTCTTT. The variable domain in full, with the rest retrieved from reference TRBV18 and TRBJ1-1, is NAGVMQNPRHLVRRRGQEARLRCSPMKGHSHVYWYRQLPEEGLKFMVYLQKENIIDESGMPKERFSAEFPKEGPSILRIQQVVRGDSAAYFCASSRQGTNTEAFFGQGTRLTVV.

Only one count was recorded for this clone. The chain carries TRBV7-3 and TRBJ2-3, with 10 nucleotides matching TRBD2. Germline trimming cut 5 bases from V and 1 base from J; bases unmatched to any gene: 3. CDR1 is SGHTA, CDR2 FQGTGA, per germline. The length of the CDR3 is 15 residues. In DNA, the CDR3 is TGTGCCAGCAGCCTCCTAGCGGGGGGCACAGATACGCAGTATTTT. Encoded protein: CASSLLAGGTDTQYF.

The sample holds one count of this clone. The chain carries TRBV5-8 and TRBJ1-1; TRBD1 matches at 7 bases. CDR3 length equals 15 residues. With 3 bases clipped from V and 2 bases from J, the junction kept 7 bases outside the gene matches. Germline lookup yields CDR1 SGHTS and CDR2 YDEGEE. The CDR3 protein is CASSYTGARNTEAFF. The CDR3 nucleotides are TGTGCCAGCAGCTACACAGGGGCGAGAAACACTGAAGCTTTCTTT.

This clone was counted between two and nine times. This chain joins TRBV5-3 and TRBJ2-7; 12 nucleotides agree with TRBD2. Being an ORF, TRBV5-3 has a function that is uncertain. This CDR3 region has 15 residues. The junction had 10 bases not matched to a gene; V was cut back by 4 bases and J by 8 bases. The CDR3 is CARSRDKTSGSKQYV. CDR3 bases: TGTGCCAGAAGCCGCGATAAGACTAGCGGGAGCAAGCAGTACGTC.

The rearrangement uses TRBV18 and TRBJ1-5, with D possibly matching TRBD1 (5 bases). Germline CDR1 KGHSH, CDR2 LQKENI. The V and J ends lost 4 bases and 3 bases respectively, with 16 bases between them. This CDR3 spans 16 amino acids. CDR3 in amino acids: CASSRLKSGDNQPQHF. DNA for the CDR3: TGTGCCAGCTCACGTCTTAAATCGGGGGACAATCAGCCCCAGCATTTT.

V usage is TRBV13 and J usage is TRBJ1-2; 9 bases map to TRBD1. The CDR3 length is 14 residues. Germline V CDR1 and CDR2: PRHDT, FYEKMQ (reference sequence). Losses at the gene ends were 3 bases for V and 7 bases for J; bases not matched to a gene: 6. The CDR3 nucleotides read TGTGCCAGCAGCTTTGGGGGACAGGGCCGTGGCTACACCTTC. Translating gives CASSFGGQGRGYTF.

This clone was seen only a few times. The chain couples TRBV4-3 to TRBJ2-3, with D possibly being TRBD2 (5 bases). There are 15 residues in the CDR3. The germline V gene has CDR1 LGHNA and CDR2 YSLEER. V lost 0 bases and J 6 bases, leaving 13 bases between the germline ends. Here the CDR3 DNA reads TGCGCCAGCAGCCAAGAAGGTGGGAGCAAGGATACGCAGTATTTT. Amino acid sequence: CASSQEGGSKDTQYF.

The rearrangement links TRBV5-1 to TRBJ1-4; D is possibly TRBD1 (6 bases). Germline CDR1 is SGHRS and CDR2 is YFSETQ. Trimming removed 4 bases from V and 0 bases from J, with 10 bases in between. This CDR3 comprises 15 residues. The CDR3: CASSLYRATNEKLFF. CDR3 nucleotides: TGCGCCAGCAGCCTCTACAGGGCAACTAATGAAAAACTGTTTTTT.

The chain combines TRBV19 with TRBJ1-6, with TRBD1 matching 7 bases. Looked up from germline, CDR1 is LNHDA and CDR2 is SQIVND (reference sequence). The length of the CDR3 is 15 residues. Trimming at V came to 5 bases and at J to 7 bases, leaving 8 bases not matched to a gene. CDR3 region: CASSALVGQNSPLHF. The CDR3 region has the DNA TGTGCCAGTAGTGCCTTGGTGGGACAGAATTCACCCCTCCACTTT.

This sequence joins TRBV18 and TRBJ1-4; D unclear. With 3 bases removed from V and 0 bases from J, the gap between germline ends came to 11 bases. Germline V gene lookup returns CDR1 KGHSH and CDR2 LQKENI. The CDR3 is made up of 16 amino acids. This CDR3 reads CASSPREPTTNEKLFF. CDR3 nucleotide sequence: TGTGCCAGCTCACCGAGAGAACCTACAACTAATGAAAAACTGTTTTTT.

This clone was picked up a small number of times. The chain has TRBV10-3 and TRBJ1-5, with TRBD1 matching 11 bases. The CDR3 extends over 14 amino acids. Germline V gene sequence: CDR1 ENHRY, CDR2 SYGVKD. V trimming: 10 bases; J trimming: 2 bases; junction bases outside the gene matches: 4. CDR3 amino acids: CATTGQGGNQPQHF. CDR3 DNA sequence: TGTGCCACCACGGGACAGGGGGGCAATCAGCCCCAGCATTTT.

The V and J genes are TRBV7-8 and TRBJ2-1, with 7 bases aligning to TRBD1. The CDR3 is 15 amino acids. Germline lookup yields CDR1 SGHVS and CDR2 FQNEAQ. J was trimmed by 3 bases and V by 2 bases; bases with no gene match: 4. The CDR3 DNA reads TGTGCCAGCAGCTTACAGGGGGAAGGCTACAATGAGCAGTTCTTC. The encoded protein is CASSLQGEGYNEQFF. The full variable domain, in which reference TRBV7-8 and TRBJ2-1 provide the parts outside the CDR3, is GAGVSQSPRYKVAKRGQDVALRCDPISGHVSLFWYQQALGQGPEFLTYFQNEAQLDKSGLPSDRFFAERPEGSVSTLKIQRTQQEDSAVYLCASSLQGEGYNEQFFGPGTRLTVL.

The CDR3 DNA follows: TGTGCCAGCAGCTTACAGAACACCGGGGAGCTGTTTTTT. It translates to CASSLQNTGELFF. V and J are TRBV11-3 and TRBJ2-2; D is unresolved. CDR1 SGHNT and CDR2 YENEEA come from the germline V gene. Trimming took 2 bases from V and 1 from J, leaving 2 bases between them. This CDR3 is built from 13 residues. The whole variable domain, remainder taken from reference TRBV11-3 and TRBJ2-2, is EAGVVQSPRYKIIEKKQPVAFWCNPISGHNTLYWYLQNLGQGPELLIRYENEEAVDDSQLPKDRFSAERLKGVDSTLKIQPAELGDSAVYLCASSLQNTGELFFGEGSRLTVL.

The chain recombines TRBV5-1 with TRBJ2-3, with D tentatively TRBD1 (6 bases). Germline V gene sequence: CDR1 SGHRS, CDR2 YFSETQ. V was clipped by 0 bases and J by 2 bases, with 13 bases between them. CDR3 size: 16 residues. The CDR3 region has the DNA TGCGCCAGCAGCTTGGGACAGGCCCCTTCCACAGATACGCAGTATTTT. Encoded protein: CASSLGQAPSTDTQYF.

The V and J genes are TRBV18 and TRBJ1-1; tentative D call: TRBD1 (5 bases). CDR1 and CDR2 (germline): KGHSH, LQKENI. The V end lost 4 bases, the J end lost 5 bases, and 17 bases lay between the germline ends. This CDR3 has 15 residues. The CDR3 reads CASSLLNGQGTEAFF. CDR3 DNA sequence: TGTGCCAGCTCACTCCTGAATGGGCAGGGTACTGAAGCTTTCTTT.

The rearrangement uses TRBV4-3 and TRBJ2-3; the D gene is possibly TRBD1 (5 bases). The CDR3 spans 17 residues. Germline V CDR1 and CDR2: LGHNA, YSLEER. Trimming took off 0 bases at V and 0 bases at J, with 13 bases between the two ends. The CDR3 region has the DNA TGCGCCAGCAGCCAAGAGTTTCAGGGATCTAGCACAGATACGCAGTATTTT. This translates into CASSQEFQGSSTDTQYF.

As DNA, the CDR3 is TGTGCCAGCAGCTTAGGGGCTATAGCCTACGAGCAGTACGTC. Its translation: CASSLGAIAYEQYV. This chain uses TRBV11-1 with TRBJ2-7; D gene uncertain. From germline, CDR1 is SGHAT and CDR2 FQDESV (reference sequence). The CDR3 loop spans 14 amino acids. Trimming took off 1 base at V and 2 bases at J, with 9 bases between the two ends.

This clone is a singleton in its sample. This chain connects TRBV7-3 to TRBJ2-7, with TRBD2 matching 8 bases. The germline gives CDR1 SGHTA, CDR2 FQGTGA. V trimming: 2 bases; J trimming: 6 bases; junction bases outside the gene matches: 12. The length of the CDR3 is 16 residues. The DNA of the CDR3 is TGTGCCAGCAGCTTAGGTACCCGGGGAGCGGGGGCCGAGCAGTACTTC. Protein product: CASSLGTRGAGAEQYF.

The chain uses TRBV24-1 and TRBJ1-4; D remains ambiguous. With 4 bases removed from V and 4 bases from J, the gap between germline ends came to 9 bases. The CDR3 has 14 residues. The V gene's germline CDR1 is KGHDR and CDR2 SFDVKD. CDR3 residues: CATSESGFNEKLFF. For the CDR3, the DNA is TGTGCCACCAGTGAGTCCGGGTTTAATGAAAAACTGTTTTTT.

The chain recombines TRBV10-3 with TRBJ1-1; TRBD1 matches at 7 bases. The CDR3 is made up of 14 amino acids. Germline CDR1 ENHRY, CDR2 SYGVKD. V shed 7 bases, J shed 7 bases, and the junction held 12 bases outside the gene matches. CDR3 sequence (DNA): TGTGCCATCACCGGGGCAGGGGGAACCCATGAAGCTTTCTTT. Protein product: CAITGAGGTHEAFF.

The genes are TRBV5-6 and TRBJ1-2; 9 bases are a match to TRBD1. Trimming removed 3 bases from V and 6 bases from J; junction bases left unmatched: 0. The CDR3 is made up of 12 amino acids. CDR1 and CDR2 from the germline V gene are SGHDT and YYEEEE. The CDR3 region has the DNA TGTGCCAGCAGCTGGGACAGGGATGGCTACACCTTC. Translating gives CASSWDRDGYTF.

The chain employs TRBV25-1 and TRBJ1-2, with D possibly TRBD1 on 5 matching bases. The V gene lost 4 bases and the J gene lost 2 bases, with 14 bases spanning the gap. Germline values: CDR1 MGHDK, CDR2 SYGVNS. The CDR3 spans 15 residues. CDR3: CASSGGGARNYGYTF. The CDR3 DNA reads TGTGCCAGCAGTGGGGGAGGGGCGCGGAACTATGGCTACACCTTC.

This chain uses TRBV4-3 with TRBJ2-3; D gene uncertain. CDR3 length: 19 residues. Germline V gene data show CDR1 as LGHNA and CDR2 as YSLEER. The V and J ends lost 1 base and 1 base respectively, with 21 bases between them. This chain's CDR3 is CASSQVGPARQVGTDTQYF. The DNA of the CDR3 is TGCGCCAGCAGCCAAGTTGGGCCCGCTCGGCAAGTGGGCACAGATACGCAGTATTTT.

The chain uses TRBV3-1 (or the pseudogene TRBV3-2) and TRBJ2-2, with 9 bases identical to TRBD1. This CDR3 is 17 amino acids long. Germline CDR1 LGHDT, CDR2 YNNKEL (reference sequence). The trim removed 2 bases at V and 5 bases at J, leaving 9 bases unmatched. The CDR3 loop is CASSQSTGGWGTGELFF. DNA for the CDR3: TGTGCCAGCAGCCAAAGTACAGGGGGCTGGGGGACCGGGGAGCTGTTTTTT.